One T cell receptor beta chain is described in this entry. Enrolled during active infection, Seattle patients were then followed longitudinally. The data stem from a study of blood T cell repertoires in COVID-19. Looked up from germline, CDR1 is KGHDR and CDR2 is SFDVKD. Germline trimming cut 3 bases from V and 7 bases from J; bases unmatched to any gene: 14. The CDR3 is made up of 18 amino acids. Using immunoSEQ multiplex PCR, the repertoire was profiled, and TCRdb retains in-frame clones only, with some absent. The data hold 69,000 or so clones, with more than 80% observed a single time. The chain uses TRBV24-1 and TRBJ1-5, with 10 bases fitting TRBD1. The clonotype was recovered from a man in his fifties or sixties with COVID-19, enrolled during active disease. Sequenced input: peripheral blood. The CDR3 region is CATSDSPGTGERQQPQHF. For the CDR3, the DNA is TGTGCCACCAGTGATAGCCCCGGGACAGGGGAAAGGCAGCAGCCCCAGCATTTT.